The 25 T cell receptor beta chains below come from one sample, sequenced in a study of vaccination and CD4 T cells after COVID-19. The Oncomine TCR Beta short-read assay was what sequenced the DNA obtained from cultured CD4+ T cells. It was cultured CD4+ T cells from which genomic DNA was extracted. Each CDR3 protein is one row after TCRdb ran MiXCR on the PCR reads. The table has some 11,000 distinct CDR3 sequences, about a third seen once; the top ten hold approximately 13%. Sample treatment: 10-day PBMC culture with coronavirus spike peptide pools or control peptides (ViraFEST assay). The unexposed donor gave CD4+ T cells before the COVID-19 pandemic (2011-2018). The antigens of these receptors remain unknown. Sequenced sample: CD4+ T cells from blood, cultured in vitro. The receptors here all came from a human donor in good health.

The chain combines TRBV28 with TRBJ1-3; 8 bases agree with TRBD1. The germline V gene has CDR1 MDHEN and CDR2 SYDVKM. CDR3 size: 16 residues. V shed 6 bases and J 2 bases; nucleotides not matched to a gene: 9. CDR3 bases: TGTGCCAGCAGAATACAGGACAGGGTCGCTGGAAACACCATATATTTT. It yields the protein CASRIQDRVAGNTIYF. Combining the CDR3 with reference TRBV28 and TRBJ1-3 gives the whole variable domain DVKVTQSSRYLVKRTGEKVFLECVQDMDHENMFWYRQDPGLGLRLIYFSYDVKMKEKGDIPEGYSVSREKKERFSLILESASTNQTSMYLCASRIQDRVAGNTIYFGEGSWLTVV.

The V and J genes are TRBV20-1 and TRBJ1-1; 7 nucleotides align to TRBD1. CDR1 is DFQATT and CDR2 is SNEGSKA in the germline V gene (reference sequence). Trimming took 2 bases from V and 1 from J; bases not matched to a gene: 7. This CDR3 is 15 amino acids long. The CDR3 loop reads CSARKGGGENTEAFF. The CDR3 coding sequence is TGCAGTGCTAGAAAAGGGGGCGGGGAGAACACTGAAGCTTTCTTT.

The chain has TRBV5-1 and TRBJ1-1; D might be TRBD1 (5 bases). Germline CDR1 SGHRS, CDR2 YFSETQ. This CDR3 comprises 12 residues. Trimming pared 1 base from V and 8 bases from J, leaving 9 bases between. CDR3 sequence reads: CASSLNGAEAFF. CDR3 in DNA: TGCGCCAGCAGCTTGAACGGGGCAGAAGCTTTCTTT. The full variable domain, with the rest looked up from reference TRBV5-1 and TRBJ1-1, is KAGVTQTPRYLIKTRGQQVTLSCSPISGHRSVSWYQQTPGQGLQFLFEYFSETQRNKGNFPGRFSGRQFSNSRSEMNVSTLELGDSALYLCASSLNGAEAFFGQGTRLTVV.

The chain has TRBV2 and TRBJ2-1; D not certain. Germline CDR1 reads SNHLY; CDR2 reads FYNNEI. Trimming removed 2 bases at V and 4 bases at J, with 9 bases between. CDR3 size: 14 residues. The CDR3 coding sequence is TGTGCCAGCAGTGAACTGGCAGGATACAATGAGCAGTTCTTC. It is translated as CASSELAGYNEQFF.

The CDR3, as DNA: TGTGCCAGCAGCTTCGGGGGAAGGGGCCACGAGCAGTACTTC. Translating it yields CASSFGGRGHEQYF. The chain joins TRBV5-8 to TRBJ2-7; possibly TRBD2 for D (6 bases). The CDR3 runs to 14 residues. Between the trimmed V and J ends, which lost 2 bases and 5 bases, there was a span of 14 bases. Germline CDR1 and CDR2: SGHTS and YDEGEE.

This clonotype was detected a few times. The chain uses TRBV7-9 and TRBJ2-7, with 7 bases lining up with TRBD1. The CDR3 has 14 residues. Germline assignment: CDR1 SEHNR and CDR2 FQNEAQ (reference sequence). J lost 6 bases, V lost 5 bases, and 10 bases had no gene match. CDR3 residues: CASSQPDRKSEQYF. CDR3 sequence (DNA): TGTGCCAGCAGCCAACCGGACAGGAAGAGCGAGCAGTACTTC. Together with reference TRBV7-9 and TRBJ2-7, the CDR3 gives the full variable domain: DTGVSQNPRHKITKRGQNVTFRCDPISEHNRLYWYRQTLGQGPEFLTYFQNEAQLEKSRLLSDRFSAERPKGSFSTLEIQRTEQGDSAMYLCASSQPDRKSEQYFGPGTRLTVT.

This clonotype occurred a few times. The CDR3 nucleotides read TGTGCCAGCAGCCCCGGGACAGGGGCCCCTCAGCCCCAGCATTTT. It translates to CASSPGTGAPQPQHF. The chain employs TRBV11-2 and TRBJ1-5; 10 bases are shared with TRBD1. The CDR3 covers 15 residues. V shed 5 bases and J 6 bases; nucleotides not matched to a gene: 7. Germline CDR1 SGHAT, CDR2 FQNNGV. Looking up the rest from reference TRBV11-2 and TRBJ1-5 gives the full variable domain: EAGVAQSPRYKIIEKRQSVAFWCNPISGHATLYWYQQILGQGPKLLIQFQNNGVVDDSQLPKDRFSAERLKGVDSTLKIQPAKLEDSAVYLCASSPGTGAPQPQHFGDGTRLSIL.

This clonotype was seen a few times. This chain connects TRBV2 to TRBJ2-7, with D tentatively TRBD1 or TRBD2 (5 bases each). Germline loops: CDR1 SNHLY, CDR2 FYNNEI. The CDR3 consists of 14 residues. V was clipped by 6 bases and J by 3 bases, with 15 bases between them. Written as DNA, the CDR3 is TGTGCCAGCAGGATGACCGAGGGGAGCTACGAGCAGTACTTC. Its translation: CASRMTEGSYEQYF. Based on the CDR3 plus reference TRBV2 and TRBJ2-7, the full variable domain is EPEVTQTPSHQVTQMGQEVILRCVPISNHLYFYWYRQILGQKVEFLVSFYNNEISEKSEIFDDQFSVERPDGSNFTLKIRSTKLEDSAMYFCASRMTEGSYEQYFGPGTRLTVT.

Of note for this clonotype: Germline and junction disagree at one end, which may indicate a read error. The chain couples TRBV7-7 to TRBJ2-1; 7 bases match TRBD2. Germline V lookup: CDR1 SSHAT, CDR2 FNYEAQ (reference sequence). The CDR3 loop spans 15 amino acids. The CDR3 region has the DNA TGTGCTAGCAGCTTAATCCTGGGGGGGAGCAATGAGCAGTTCTTC. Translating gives CASSLILGGSNEQFF. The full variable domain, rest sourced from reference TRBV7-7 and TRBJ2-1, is GAGVSQSPRYKVTKRGQDVTLRCDPISSHATLYWYQQALGQGPEFLTYFNYEAQPDKSGLPSDRFSAERPEGSISTLTIQRTEQRDSAMYRCASSLILGGSNEQFFGPGTRLTVL.

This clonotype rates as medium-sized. CDR3 nucleotide sequence: TGCAGTGCTAGAGACATAGGACACGGGGAGCTGTTTTTT. Translation gives CSARDIGHGELFF. The J gene is TRBJ2-2, the V gene TRBV20-1; maybe TRBD1 (5 bases). Germline CDR1 and CDR2: DFQATT and SNEGSKA (reference sequence). There are 13 residues in the CDR3. Trimming removed 0 bases at V and 7 bases at J, with 9 bases between.

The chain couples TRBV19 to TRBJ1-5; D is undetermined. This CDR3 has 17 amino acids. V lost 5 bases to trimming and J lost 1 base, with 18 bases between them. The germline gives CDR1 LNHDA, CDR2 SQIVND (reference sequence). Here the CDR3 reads CASSPPGRGKSNQPQHF. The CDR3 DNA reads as TGTGCCAGTAGTCCGCCCGGGCGGGGAAAAAGCAATCAGCCCCAGCATTTT. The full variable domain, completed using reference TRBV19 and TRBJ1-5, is DGGITQSPKYLFRKEGQNVTLSCEQNLNHDAMYWYRQDPGQGLRLIYYSQIVNDFQKGDIAEGYSVSREKKESFPLTVTSAQKNPTAFYLCASSPPGRGKSNQPQHFGDGTRLSIL.

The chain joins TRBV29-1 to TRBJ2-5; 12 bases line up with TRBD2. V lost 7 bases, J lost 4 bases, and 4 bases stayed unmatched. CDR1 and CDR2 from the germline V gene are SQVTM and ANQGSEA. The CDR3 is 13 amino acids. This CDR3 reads CSGTGLAGETQYF. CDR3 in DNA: TGCAGCGGTACGGGACTAGCGGGAGAGACCCAGTACTTC.

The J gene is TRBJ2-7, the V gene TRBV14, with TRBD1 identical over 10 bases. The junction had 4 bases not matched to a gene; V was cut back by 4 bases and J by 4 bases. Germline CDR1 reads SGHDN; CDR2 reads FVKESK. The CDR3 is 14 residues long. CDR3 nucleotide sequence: TGTGCCAGCAGCCGGACAGGGGGAGGGTACGAGCAGTACTTC. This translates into CASSRTGGGYEQYF.

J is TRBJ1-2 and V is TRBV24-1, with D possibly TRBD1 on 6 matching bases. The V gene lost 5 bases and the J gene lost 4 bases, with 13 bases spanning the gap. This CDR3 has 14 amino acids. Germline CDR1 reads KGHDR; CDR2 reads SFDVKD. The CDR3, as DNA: TGTGCCACCAGTGTTGAGGGGGTCGGCTATGGCTACACCTTC. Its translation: CATSVEGVGYGYTF.

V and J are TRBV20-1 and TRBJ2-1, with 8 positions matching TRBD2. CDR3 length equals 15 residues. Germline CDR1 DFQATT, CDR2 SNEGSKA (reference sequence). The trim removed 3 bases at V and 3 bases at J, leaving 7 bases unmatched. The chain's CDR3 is CSASGLAGGYNEQFF. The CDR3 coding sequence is TGCAGTGCTAGCGGGCTAGCGGGTGGCTACAATGAGCAGTTCTTC.

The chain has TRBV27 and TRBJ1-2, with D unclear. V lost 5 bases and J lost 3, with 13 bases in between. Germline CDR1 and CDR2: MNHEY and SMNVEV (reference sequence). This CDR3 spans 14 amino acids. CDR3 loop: CASSPNRGYYGYTF. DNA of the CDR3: TGTGCCAGCAGTCCCAATCGAGGGTACTATGGCTACACCTTC.

The CDR3 region is CASSGRGTDTQYF. The CDR3 DNA reads TGTGCCAGCAGCGGGCGGGGCACAGATACGCAGTATTTT. J is TRBJ2-3 and V is TRBV7-9; D may be TRBD2 (5 bases). Trimming cost V 5 bases and J 1 base, with 7 bases left between them. From germline, CDR1 is SEHNR and CDR2 FQNEAQ (reference sequence). CDR3 length: 13 amino acids.

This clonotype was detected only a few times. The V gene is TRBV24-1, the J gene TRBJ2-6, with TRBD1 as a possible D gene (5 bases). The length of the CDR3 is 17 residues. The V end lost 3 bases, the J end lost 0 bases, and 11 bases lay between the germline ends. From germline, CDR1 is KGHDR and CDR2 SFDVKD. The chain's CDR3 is CATSDARAYSGANVLTF. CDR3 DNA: TGTGCCACCAGTGATGCCAGGGCTTACTCTGGGGCCAACGTCCTGACTTTC.

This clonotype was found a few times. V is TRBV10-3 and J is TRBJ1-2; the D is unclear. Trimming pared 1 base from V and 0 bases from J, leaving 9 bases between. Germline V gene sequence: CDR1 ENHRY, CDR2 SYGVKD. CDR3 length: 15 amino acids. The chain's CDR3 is CAISEFPYTNYGYTF. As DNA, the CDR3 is TGTGCCATCAGTGAGTTCCCATATACTAACTATGGCTACACCTTC.

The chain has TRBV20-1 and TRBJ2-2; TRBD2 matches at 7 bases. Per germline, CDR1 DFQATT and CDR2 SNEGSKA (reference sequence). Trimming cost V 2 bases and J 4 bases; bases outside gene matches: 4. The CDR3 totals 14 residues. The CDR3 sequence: CSARRTSVTGELFF. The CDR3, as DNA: TGCAGTGCTAGACGCACTAGCGTCACCGGGGAGCTGTTTTTT.

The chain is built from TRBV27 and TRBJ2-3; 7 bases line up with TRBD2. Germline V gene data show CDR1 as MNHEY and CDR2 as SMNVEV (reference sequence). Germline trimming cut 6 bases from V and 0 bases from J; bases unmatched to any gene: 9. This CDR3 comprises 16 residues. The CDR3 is CASRTRAGTSTDTQYF. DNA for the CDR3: TGTGCCAGCAGGACCCGAGCGGGAACTAGCACAGATACGCAGTATTTT.

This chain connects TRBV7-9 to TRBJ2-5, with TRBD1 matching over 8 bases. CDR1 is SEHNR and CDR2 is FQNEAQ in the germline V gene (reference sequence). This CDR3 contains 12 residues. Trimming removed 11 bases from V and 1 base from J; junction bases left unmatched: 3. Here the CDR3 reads CAGGQGQETQYF. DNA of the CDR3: TGTGCCGGAGGACAGGGCCAAGAGACCCAGTACTTC.

The CDR3 loop reads CASSVGRGDGTEAFF. The CDR3 DNA reads TGTGCCAGCAGTGTGGGCAGGGGGGATGGCACTGAAGCTTTCTTT. The genes are TRBV12-3 or TRBV12-4 and TRBJ1-1, with 7 positions matching TRBD1. After removal of 5 bases from V and 4 bases from J, the junction contained 10 bases not matched to a gene. The CDR3 runs 15 residues.

The CDR3 DNA follows: TGTGCCAGCAGCTTAGATGGACAGGGGCTCGGGGAGCAGTACTTC. Its translation is CASSLDGQGLGEQYF. The chain carries TRBV7-2 and TRBJ2-7; TRBD1 matches at 9 bases. Germline V gene sequence: CDR1 SGHTA, CDR2 FQGNSA. V lost 1 base, J lost 7 bases, and 8 bases stayed unmatched. The CDR3 length is 15 residues.

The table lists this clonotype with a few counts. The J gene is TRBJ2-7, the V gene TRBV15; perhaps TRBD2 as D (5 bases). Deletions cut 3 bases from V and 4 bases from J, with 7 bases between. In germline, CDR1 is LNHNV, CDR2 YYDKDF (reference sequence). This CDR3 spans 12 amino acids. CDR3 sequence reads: CATSSGGYEQYF. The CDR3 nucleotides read TGTGCCACCAGCAGCGGAGGATACGAGCAGTACTTC.